The present entry profiles one TCR beta chain with its context. Within the sample, other DNA sequences also encode this same CDR3. The CDR3 sequence is 14 residues long. Germline V CDR1 and CDR2: LNHDA, SQIVND (reference sequence). V was pared by 5 bases and J by 0 bases, with 11 bases between. Sequenced by immunoSEQ multiplex PCR; TCRdb stores in-frame clones only, minus some. Of some 160,000 clones in the sample, around nine tenths were seen once. These data are taken from a study of T cell responses to AZD1222 COVID-19 vaccine. The rearrangement links TRBV19 to TRBJ2-7; tentatively, D is TRBD1 or TRBD2 (5 bases each). The sample consisted of peripheral blood, taken 28 days after the second AZD1222 dose. The source is an adult who received the AZD1222 COVID-19 vaccine. The CDR3 DNA is TGTGCCAGTAGTGTTACTGGGGGCTCCTACGAGCAGTACTTC. This sequence encodes CASSVTGGSYEQYF.